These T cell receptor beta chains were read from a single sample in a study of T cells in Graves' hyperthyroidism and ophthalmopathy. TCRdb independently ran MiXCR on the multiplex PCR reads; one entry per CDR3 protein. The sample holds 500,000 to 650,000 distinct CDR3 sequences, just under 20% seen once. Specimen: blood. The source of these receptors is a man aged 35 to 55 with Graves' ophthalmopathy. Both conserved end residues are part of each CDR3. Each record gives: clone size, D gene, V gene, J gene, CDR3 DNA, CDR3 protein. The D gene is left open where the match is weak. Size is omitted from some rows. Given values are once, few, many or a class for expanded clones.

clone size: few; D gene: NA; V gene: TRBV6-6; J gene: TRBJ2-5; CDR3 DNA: TGTGCCAGCAGTTACTCGCCGGCCCACCAAGAGACCCAGTACTTC; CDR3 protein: CASSYSPAHQETQYF
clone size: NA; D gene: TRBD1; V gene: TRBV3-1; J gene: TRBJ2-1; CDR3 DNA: TGTGCCAGCAGCCGGGGACAGGACAATTACAATGAGCAGTTCTTC; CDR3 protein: CASSRGQDNYNEQFF
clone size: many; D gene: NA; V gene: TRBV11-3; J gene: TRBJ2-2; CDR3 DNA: TGTGCCAGCAGCTTAGTAAAAAGCGGGGAGCTGTTTTTT; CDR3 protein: CASSLVKSGELFF
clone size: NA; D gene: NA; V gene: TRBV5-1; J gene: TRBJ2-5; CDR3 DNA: TGCGCCAGCAGCTTCGGTCGGGGGGCCGGGACCCAGTACTTC; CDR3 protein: CASSFGRGAGTQYF
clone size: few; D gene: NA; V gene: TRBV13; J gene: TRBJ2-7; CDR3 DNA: TGTGCCAGCAGCCGCGGGGATACCTCCTACGAGCAGTACTTC; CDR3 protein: CASSRGDTSYEQYF
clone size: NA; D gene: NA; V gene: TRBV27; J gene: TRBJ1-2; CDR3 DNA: TGTGCCAGCAGAGGGAGTGGCGCTAACTATGGCTACACCTTC; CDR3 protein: CASRGSGANYGYTF
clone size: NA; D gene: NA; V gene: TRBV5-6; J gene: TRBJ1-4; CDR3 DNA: TGTGCCAGCAGCTCGGTTCGACAGGTCCTTAATGGAAAACTGTTTTTT; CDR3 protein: CASSSVRQVLNGKLFF
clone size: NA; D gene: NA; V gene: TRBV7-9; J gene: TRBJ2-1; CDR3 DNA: TGTGCCAGCAGCACCCGACAGGGTCGGGGACTACAGGGACAAGGCCCAACGGATGAGCAGTTCTTC; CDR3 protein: CASSTRQGRGLQGQGPTDEQFF
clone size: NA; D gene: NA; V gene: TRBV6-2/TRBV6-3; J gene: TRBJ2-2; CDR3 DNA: TGTGCCAGCAGTTACGGTTACACCGGGGAGCTGTTTTTT; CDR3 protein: CASSYGYTGELFF
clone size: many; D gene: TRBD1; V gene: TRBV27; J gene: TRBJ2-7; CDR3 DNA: TGTGCCAGCAGTCGTCTGGGGACAGGGACTTTTTCAGGTTCCTACGAGCAGTACTTC; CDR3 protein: CASSRLGTGTFSGSYEQYF
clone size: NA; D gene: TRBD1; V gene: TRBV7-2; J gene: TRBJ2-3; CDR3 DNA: TGTGCCAGCAGCCTGATCCGTGGGACAGATACGCGGTATTTT; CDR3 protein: CASSLIRGTDTRYF
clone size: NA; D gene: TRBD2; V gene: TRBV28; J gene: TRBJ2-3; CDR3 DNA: TGTGCCAGTAAAGTCCTAGCGGAGACTAGCACAGATACGCAGTATTTT; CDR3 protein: CASKVLAETSTDTQYF
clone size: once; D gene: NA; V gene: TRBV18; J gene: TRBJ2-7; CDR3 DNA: TGTGCCAGCTCACCACCTGTAGCGGTAAGCTCCTACGAGCAGTACTTC; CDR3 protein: CASSPPVAVSSYEQYF
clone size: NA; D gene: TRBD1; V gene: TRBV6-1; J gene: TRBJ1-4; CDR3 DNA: TGTGCCAGACCAGGACAGGGGGACGAAAAACTGTTTTTT; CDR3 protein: CARPGQGDEKLFF
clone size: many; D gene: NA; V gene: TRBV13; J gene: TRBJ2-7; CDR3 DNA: TGTGCCAGCACTAAGTGGTGGGAGCGAGACTACGAGCAGTACTTC; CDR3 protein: CASTKWWERDYEQYF
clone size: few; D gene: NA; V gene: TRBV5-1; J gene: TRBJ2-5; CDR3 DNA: TGCGCCAGCAGCCCGGCTCCCGGAGCGGCGGAGACCCAGTACTTC; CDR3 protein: CASSPAPGAAETQYF
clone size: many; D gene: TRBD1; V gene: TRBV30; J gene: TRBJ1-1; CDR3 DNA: TGTGCCTGGAGTTTACAGGGGACTGAAGCTTTCTTT; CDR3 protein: CAWSLQGTEAFF
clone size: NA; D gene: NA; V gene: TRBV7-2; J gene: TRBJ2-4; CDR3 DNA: TGTGCCAGCAGCCCACAATCCCCCGGGACAACCAAAAACATTCAGTACTTC; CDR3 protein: CASSPQSPGTTKNIQYF
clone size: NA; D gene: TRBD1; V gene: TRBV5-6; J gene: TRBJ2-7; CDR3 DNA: TGTGCCAGCAGCTTGTGGTCAGGGGGTCGGTACGAGCAGTACTTC; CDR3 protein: CASSLWSGGRYEQYF
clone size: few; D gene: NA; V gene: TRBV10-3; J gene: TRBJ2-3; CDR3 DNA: TGTGCCATCAGTGGGACACTTTACACAGATACGCAGTATTTT; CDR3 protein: CAISGTLYTDTQYF
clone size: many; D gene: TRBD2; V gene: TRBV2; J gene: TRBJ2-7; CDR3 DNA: TGTGCCAGCAGTGAATTTCAGCGGGGGACGCGCTACGAGCAGTACTTC; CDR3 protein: CASSEFQRGTRYEQYF
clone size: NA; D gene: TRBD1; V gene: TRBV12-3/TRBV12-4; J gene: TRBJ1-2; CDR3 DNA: TGTGCCAGCAGTCCCACAGGGGAATTTCTCTATGGCTACACCTTC; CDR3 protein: CASSPTGEFLYGYTF
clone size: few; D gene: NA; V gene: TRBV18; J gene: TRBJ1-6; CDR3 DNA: TGTGCCAGCTCACCTATTGAGGGTGACCTCCACTTT; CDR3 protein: CASSPIEGDLHF
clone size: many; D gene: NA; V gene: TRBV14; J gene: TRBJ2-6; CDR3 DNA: TGTGCCAGCAGCCAGCTGGTCCCAGGCTCTGGGGCCAACGTCCTGACTTTC; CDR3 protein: CASSQLVPGSGANVLTF
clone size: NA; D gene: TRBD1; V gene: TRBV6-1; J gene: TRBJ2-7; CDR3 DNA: TGTGCCACTAAAATTTCGGGACAGGGGTGGGACGAGCAGTACTTC; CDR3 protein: CATKISGQGWDEQYF
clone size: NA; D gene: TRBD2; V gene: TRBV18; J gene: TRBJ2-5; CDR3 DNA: TGTGCCAGCTCATCCTCCGGGGAGGGGTGGTACTTC; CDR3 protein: CASSSSGEGWYF
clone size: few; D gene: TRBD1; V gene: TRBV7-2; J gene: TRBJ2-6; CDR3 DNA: TGTGCCAGCAGCAAGGGGGGGACAGGGTCCTCTGGGGCCAACGTCCTGACTTTC; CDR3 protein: CASSKGGTGSSGANVLTF
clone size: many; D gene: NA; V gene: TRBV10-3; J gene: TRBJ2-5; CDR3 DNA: TGTGCCATCAGTGTGGCTGAAGAGACCCAGTACTTC; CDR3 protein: CAISVAEETQYF
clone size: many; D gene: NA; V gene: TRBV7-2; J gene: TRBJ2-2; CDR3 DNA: TGTGCCAGCAGCTTACTCAGGGGAAGGGTTCCCGGGGAGCTGTTTTTT; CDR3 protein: CASSLLRGRVPGELFF
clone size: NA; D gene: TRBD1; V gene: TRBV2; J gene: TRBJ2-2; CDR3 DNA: TGTGCCAGCAGTGACGACAGGGGGACTCATTCTGACACCGGGGAGCTGTTTTTT; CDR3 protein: CASSDDRGTHSDTGELFF
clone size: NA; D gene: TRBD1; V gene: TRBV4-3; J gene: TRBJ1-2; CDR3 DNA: TGCGCCAGCAGCCAAGATTTGACAGGGGGCCTCATCAACTATGGCTACACCTTC; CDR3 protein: CASSQDLTGGLINYGYTF
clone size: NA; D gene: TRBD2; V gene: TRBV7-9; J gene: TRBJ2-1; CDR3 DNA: TGTGCCAGCAGCGCGACTAGCGGGGGGGCCGGTTGGAATGAGCAGTCCTTC; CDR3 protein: CASSATSGGAGWNEQSF
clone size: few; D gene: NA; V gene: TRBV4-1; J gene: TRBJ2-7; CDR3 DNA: TGCGCCAGCAGCCAAGAACCCCCAGGCCCCTTAGGGTACGAGCAGTACTTC; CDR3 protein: CASSQEPPGPLGYEQYF
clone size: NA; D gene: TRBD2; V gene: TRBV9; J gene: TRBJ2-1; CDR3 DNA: TGTGCCAGCAGCGCATCGGGACTAGCGGGAAAGATAGGGTACTACAATGAGCAGTTCTTC; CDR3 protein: CASSASGLAGKIGYYNEQFF
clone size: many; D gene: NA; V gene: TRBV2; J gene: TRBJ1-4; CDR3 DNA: TGTGCCAGCAGACGATCAGGGCGTAATGAAAAACTGTTTTTT; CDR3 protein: CASRRSGRNEKLFF
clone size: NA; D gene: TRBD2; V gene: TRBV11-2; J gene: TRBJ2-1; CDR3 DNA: TGTGCCAGCGGATACCCCCCTACCGGGACTAGCGGGAGGGTTCCGGCTGAGCAGTTCTTC; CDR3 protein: CASGYPPTGTSGRVPAEQFF
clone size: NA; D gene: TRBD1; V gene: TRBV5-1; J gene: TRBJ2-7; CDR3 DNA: TGCGCCAGCAGCTTGGTGGGGGACAGGGGAGTCGAGCAGTACTTC; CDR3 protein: CASSLVGDRGVEQYF
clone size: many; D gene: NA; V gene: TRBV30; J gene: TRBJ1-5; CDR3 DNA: TGTGCCTGGGCTAGGCAAACGGGTCAGCCCCAGCATTTT; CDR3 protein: CAWARQTGQPQHF
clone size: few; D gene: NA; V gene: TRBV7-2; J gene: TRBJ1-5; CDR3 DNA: TGTGCCAGCAGCTTATATCGGGATGGAGGACTCGGCTATAGCAATCAGCCCCAGCATTTT; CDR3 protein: CASSLYRDGGLGYSNQPQHF
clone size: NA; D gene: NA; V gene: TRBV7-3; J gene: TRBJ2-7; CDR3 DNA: TGTGCCAGCAGCCCGTCGGGACCCACCTACGAGCAGTACTTC; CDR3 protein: CASSPSGPTYEQYF
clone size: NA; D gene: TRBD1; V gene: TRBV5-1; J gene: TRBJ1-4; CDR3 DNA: TGCGCCAGCAGCTTGGGACAGGGAGGTGAAAGACTGTTTTTT; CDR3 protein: CASSLGQGGERLFF
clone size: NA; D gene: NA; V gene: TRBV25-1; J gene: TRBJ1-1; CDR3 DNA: TGTGCCAGCAGTGGGGTGGGGGCGGTGAACACTGAAGCTTTCTTT; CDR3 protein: CASSGVGAVNTEAFF
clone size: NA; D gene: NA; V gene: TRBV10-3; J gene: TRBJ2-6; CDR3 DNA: TGTGCCATCAGTGAGTTGGGTTCGGGCGCAGGGGCCAACGTCCTGACTTTC; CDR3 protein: CAISELGSGAGANVLTF
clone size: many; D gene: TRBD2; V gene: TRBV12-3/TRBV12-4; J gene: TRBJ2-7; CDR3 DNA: TGTGCCAGCAGCCCCCGGGGGGGCATGTACGAGCAGTACTTC; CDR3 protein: CASSPRGGMYEQYF
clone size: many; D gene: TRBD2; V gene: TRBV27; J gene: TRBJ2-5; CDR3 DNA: TGTGCCAGCAGTCCGCTAGCGGGGTTTGGCCAAGAGACCCAGTACTTC; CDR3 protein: CASSPLAGFGQETQYF
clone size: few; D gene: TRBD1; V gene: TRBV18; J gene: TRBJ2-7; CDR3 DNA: TGTGCCAGCTCATCTAGGACAGGGAGCTCCTACGAGCAGTACTTC; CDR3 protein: CASSSRTGSSYEQYF
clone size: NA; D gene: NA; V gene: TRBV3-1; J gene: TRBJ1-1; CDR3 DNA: TGTGCCAGCAGCCTTAGCCTCAGGGGTGAAGCTTTCTTT; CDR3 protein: CASSLSLRGEAFF
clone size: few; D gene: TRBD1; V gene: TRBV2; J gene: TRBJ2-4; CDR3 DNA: TGTGCCAGCAGTGGTTCGGCAGGGGGCGCGTCCAAAAACATTCAGTACTTC; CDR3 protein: CASSGSAGGASKNIQYF
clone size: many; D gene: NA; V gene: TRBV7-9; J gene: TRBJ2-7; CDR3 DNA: TGTGCCAGCAGCGACAGCCACGAGCAGTACTTC; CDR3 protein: CASSDSHEQYF
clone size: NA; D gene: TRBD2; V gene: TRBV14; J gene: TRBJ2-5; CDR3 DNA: TGTGCCAGCAGCCAAACGCTGGGACTAGTAGTAGAGACCCAGTACTTC; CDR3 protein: CASSQTLGLVVETQYF
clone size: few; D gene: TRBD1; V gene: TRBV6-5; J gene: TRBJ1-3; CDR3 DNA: TGTGCCAGCAGTTACTCGGGACAGGGGTCCGCTGGAAACACCATATATTTT; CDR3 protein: CASSYSGQGSAGNTIYF
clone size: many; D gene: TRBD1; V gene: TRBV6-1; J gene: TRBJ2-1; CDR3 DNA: TGTGCCACCCGACAGGGAGCATGGAATGAGCAGTTCTTC; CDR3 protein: CATRQGAWNEQFF
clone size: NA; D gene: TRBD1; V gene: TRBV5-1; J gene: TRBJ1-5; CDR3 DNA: TGCGCCAGCAGCTTGGAGACAGGGTATGATCAGCCCCAGCATTTT; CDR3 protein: CASSLETGYDQPQHF
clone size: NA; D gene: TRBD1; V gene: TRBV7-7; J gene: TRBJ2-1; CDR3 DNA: TGTGCTAGCAGACCCGGGACAGGGGTTTTTGGTGAGCAGTTCTTC; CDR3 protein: CASRPGTGVFGEQFF
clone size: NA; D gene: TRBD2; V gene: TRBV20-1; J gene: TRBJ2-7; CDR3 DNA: TGCAGTGCTAGGTTGGTAGCGGGAGCGTCCTCGGGTTTGTACGAGCAGTACTTC; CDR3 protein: CSARLVAGASSGLYEQYF
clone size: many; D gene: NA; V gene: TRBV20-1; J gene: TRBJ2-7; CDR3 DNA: TGCAGTGCTAGCGGGGCAGGAACTATCTCCTACGAGCAGTACTTC; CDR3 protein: CSASGAGTISYEQYF
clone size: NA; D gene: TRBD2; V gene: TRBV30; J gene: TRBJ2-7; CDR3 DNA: TGTGCCTGGAGTCAGACTAGCGGAGTTTGGGAGCAGTACTTC; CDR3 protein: CAWSQTSGVWEQYF
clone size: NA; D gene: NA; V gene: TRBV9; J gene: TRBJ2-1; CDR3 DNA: TGTGCCAGCAGCGTAGCAGGGCTAGGATTCGCCAATGAGCAGTTCTTC; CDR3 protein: CASSVAGLGFANEQFF
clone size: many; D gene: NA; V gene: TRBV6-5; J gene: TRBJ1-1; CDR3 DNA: TGTGCCAGCAGTTATACAGCTATGAACACTGAAGCTTTCTTT; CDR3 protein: CASSYTAMNTEAFF
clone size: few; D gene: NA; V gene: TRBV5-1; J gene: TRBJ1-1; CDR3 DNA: TGCGCCAGCAGCTTTCTTGGTCCAGGGAACACTGAAGCTTTCTTT; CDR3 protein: CASSFLGPGNTEAFF